A single sample is the source of the 18 T cell receptor beta chains below, sequenced in a study of blood T cell repertoires in COVID-19. The data were produced by immunoSEQ multiplex PCR, yet TCRdb's version contains in-frame clones alone and is incomplete. Counted here are around 100,000 clones, around 91% occurring once; the ten biggest clones make up around 32%. Sequencing was performed on peripheral blood. Receptors were obtained from an elderly woman with acute or convalescent COVID-19.

This clone has just one count. The rearrangement links TRBV6-5 to TRBJ1-4; 9 positions match TRBD1. This CDR3 region has 15 residues. Germline V gene data show CDR1 as MNHEY and CDR2 as SVGAGI. V shed 3 bases and J 4 bases; nucleotides not matched to a gene: 3. CDR3 sequence: CASSYGTGFNEKLFF. Here the CDR3 DNA reads TGTGCCAGCAGTTATGGGACAGGGTTTAATGAAAAACTGTTTTTT.

The genes are TRBV21-1 and TRBJ1-5; the table assigns TRBD1, which was not confirmed against the DNA. TRBV21-1 is tagged as a pseudogene. CDR3 length equals 17 residues. The CDR3 DNA reads as TGTGCCAGCAGCAAAGGGGGCACCCCGCGGAGCAATCAGCCCCAGCATTTT. As protein: CASSKGGTPRSNQPQHF.

The chain joins TRBV9 to TRBJ2-1, with D possibly matching TRBD1 (5 bases). Deletions cut 4 bases from V and 0 bases from J, with 20 bases between. CDR3 length equals 18 residues. Germline values: CDR1 SGDLS, CDR2 YYNGEE. In nucleotides, the CDR3 is TGTGCCAGCAGCCCCCCGGACACGACGACGAGCTCCTACAATGAGCAGTTCTTC. Translating it yields CASSPPDTTTSSYNEQFF.

The chain couples TRBV19 to TRBJ1-1; 8 bases match TRBD1. This CDR3 has 16 amino acids. Per germline, CDR1 LNHDA and CDR2 SQIVND (reference sequence). J lost 0 bases, V lost 7 bases, and 10 bases had no gene match. CDR3: CASKDREWFLNTEAFF. The CDR3 DNA follows: TGTGCCAGTAAGGACAGGGAGTGGTTCTTGAACACTGAAGCTTTCTTT.

The rearrangement uses TRBV5-1 and TRBJ1-1; 11 bases map to TRBD1. The CDR3 length is 16 residues. Per the germline V gene, CDR1 is SGHRS and CDR2 is YFSETQ. Trimming cost V 2 bases and J 1 base; bases outside gene matches: 4. The DNA for the CDR3 is TGCGCCAGCAGCTTCGGACAGGGGGCTTGGAACACTGAAGCTTTCTTT. It encodes CASSFGQGAWNTEAFF.

The chain employs TRBV5-1 and TRBJ2-7; D may be TRBD2 (6 bases). The ends were cut back, 4 bases at V and 3 bases at J, with 20 bases in the middle. Per germline, CDR1 SGHRS and CDR2 YFSETQ. The CDR3 is 16 residues long. CDR3: CASSGEAVTVGYEQYF. CDR3 DNA: TGCGCCAGCAGCGGGGAGGCTGTGACAGTCGGCTACGAGCAGTACTTC.

The rearrangement uses TRBV11-2 and TRBJ2-7; D is possibly TRBD1 (5 bases). This CDR3 region has 14 residues. V lost 4 bases and J lost 3, with 13 bases in between. The V gene's germline CDR1 is SGHAT and CDR2 FQNNGV. The CDR3 loop reads CASSSIQGYYEQYF. In nucleotides, the CDR3 is TGTGCCAGCAGCTCAATTCAGGGTTACTACGAGCAGTACTTC.

This clone has just one count. The CDR3: CASSYSATGTHTEAFF. The CDR3 coding sequence is TGTGCCAGCAGTTACTCGGCGACAGGGACCCACACTGAAGCTTTCTTT. V gene TRBV6-5 combines with J gene TRBJ1-1; 7 positions match TRBD1. From germline, CDR1 is MNHEY and CDR2 SVGAGI. The CDR3 has 16 residues. The ends lost 0 bases at V and 3 bases at J; junction bases unmatched: 7.

This sequence joins TRBV3-1 (or the pseudogene TRBV3-2) and TRBJ1-2; D unresolved. The V gene lost 0 bases and the J gene lost 3 bases, with 8 bases spanning the gap. Per the germline V gene, CDR1 is LGHDT and CDR2 is YNNKEL (reference sequence). This CDR3 comprises 14 residues. Here the CDR3 reads CASSQDEQHYGYTF. CDR3 sequence (DNA): TGTGCCAGCAGCCAAGATGAACAGCACTATGGCTACACCTTC.

This clone was seen once. The gene calls are TRBV5-1 and TRBJ2-7; 10 bases line up with TRBD1. V lost 4 bases to trimming and J lost 5 bases; unmatched junction nucleotides: 9. Germline V gene sequence: CDR1 SGHRS, CDR2 YFSETQ. There are 15 residues in the CDR3. The CDR3 protein is CASSAPGQGSHEQYF. As DNA, the CDR3 is TGCGCCAGCAGCGCGCCGGGACAGGGGTCCCACGAGCAGTACTTC.

This clone has a single count. The V gene is TRBV5-1, the J gene TRBJ2-1, with D perhaps TRBD1 (5 bases). Trimming pared 3 bases from V and 0 bases from J, leaving 10 bases between. CDR1 SGHRS and CDR2 YFSETQ come from the germline V gene. The CDR3 consists of 15 residues. CDR3 sequence: CASSSSDSSYNEQFF. CDR3 bases: TGCGCCAGCAGCTCAAGTGACAGCTCCTACAATGAGCAGTTCTTC.

The V and J genes are TRBV27 and TRBJ2-7, with a tentative D call TRBD2 (6 bases). This CDR3 spans 15 amino acids. V lost 5 bases, J lost 1 base, and 15 bases lay in between. From germline, CDR1 is MNHEY and CDR2 SMNVEV (reference sequence). The CDR3: CASSPDLGGSYEQYF. The CDR3 DNA is TGTGCCAGCAGTCCCGATCTCGGGGGTTCCTACGAGCAGTACTTC.

The genes are TRBV27 and TRBJ1-1; a weak D match, TRBD1 (6 bases). This CDR3 is built from 14 residues. Germline V CDR1 and CDR2: MNHEY, SMNVEV (reference sequence). Trimming removed 3 bases from V and 1 base from J, with 9 bases in between. CDR3 amino acids: CASSFNRANTEAFF. CDR3 DNA sequence: TGTGCCAGCAGTTTTAACAGGGCGAACACTGAAGCTTTCTTT.

The chain links TRBV2 to TRBJ2-5; 9 bases fit TRBD2. Germline loops: CDR1 SNHLY, CDR2 FYNNEI. The CDR3 is 15 residues long. Trimming at V came to 4 bases and at J to 5 bases, leaving 8 bases not matched to a gene. Written as DNA, the CDR3 is TGTGCCAGCAGTGCTCTAGCGGGGAGGGGGGAGACCCAGTACTTC. Translated: CASSALAGRGETQYF.

The V and J genes are TRBV4-1 and TRBJ1-1; TRBD1 agrees at 8 bases. The CDR3 is 16 residues long. V shed 0 bases, J shed 0 bases, and the junction held 3 bases outside the gene matches. Looked up from germline, CDR1 is MGHRA and CDR2 is YSYEKL. CDR3 in amino acids: CASSQEQGVMNTEAFF. DNA of the CDR3: TGCGCCAGCAGCCAAGAACAGGGGGTTATGAACACTGAAGCTTTCTTT.

The V call is TRBV11-3, the J call TRBJ1-1; D perhaps matches TRBD1 (5 bases). V was clipped by 3 bases and J by 2 bases, with 10 bases between them. The CDR3 totals 14 residues. The germline V gene has CDR1 SGHNT and CDR2 YENEEA. The CDR3, as DNA: TGTGCCAGCAGCTTGGGCGGGGGAAACACTGAAGCTTTCTTT. Its translation is CASSLGGGNTEAFF.

V is TRBV5-1 and J is TRBJ2-3; 10 positions match TRBD2. With V trimmed by 0 bases and J by 4 bases, 2 bases remained unmatched. Germline-derived CDR1 and CDR2 are SGHRS and YFSETQ. The CDR3 loop spans 15 amino acids. This CDR3 reads CASSLVSGGPDTQYF. DNA for the CDR3: TGCGCCAGCAGCTTGGTTAGCGGGGGGCCAGATACGCAGTATTTT.

The chain joins TRBV27 to TRBJ2-2, with D maybe TRBD2 (6 bases). Germline CDR1 and CDR2: MNHEY and SMNVEV (reference sequence). Trimming took 6 bases from V and 2 from J, leaving 10 bases between them. The CDR3 spans 14 residues. Written as DNA, the CDR3 is TGTGCCAGCAGACGGGGGTTTAACACCGGGGAGCTGTTTTTT. Translating gives CASRRGFNTGELFF.